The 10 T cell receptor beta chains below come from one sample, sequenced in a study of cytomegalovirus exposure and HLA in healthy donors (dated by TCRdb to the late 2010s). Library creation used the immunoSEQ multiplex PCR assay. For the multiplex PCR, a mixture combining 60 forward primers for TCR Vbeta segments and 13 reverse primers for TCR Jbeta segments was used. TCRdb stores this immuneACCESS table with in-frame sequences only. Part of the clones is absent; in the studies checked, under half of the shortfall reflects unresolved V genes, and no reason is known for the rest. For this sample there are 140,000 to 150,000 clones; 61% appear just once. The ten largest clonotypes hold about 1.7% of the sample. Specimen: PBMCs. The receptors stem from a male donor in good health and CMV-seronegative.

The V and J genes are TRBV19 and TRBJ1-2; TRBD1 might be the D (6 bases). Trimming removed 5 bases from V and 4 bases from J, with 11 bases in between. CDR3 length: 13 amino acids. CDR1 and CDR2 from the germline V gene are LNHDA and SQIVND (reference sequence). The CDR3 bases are TGTGCCAGTAGTGCCAGGGGAAGCTATGGCTACACCTTC. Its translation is CASSARGSYGYTF.

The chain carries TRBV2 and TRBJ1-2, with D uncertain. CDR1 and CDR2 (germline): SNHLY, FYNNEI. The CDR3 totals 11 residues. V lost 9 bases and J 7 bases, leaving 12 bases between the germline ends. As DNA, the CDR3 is TGTGCCAGTTCCAAACCGGGTGGCTACACCTTC. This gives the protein CASSKPGGYTF.

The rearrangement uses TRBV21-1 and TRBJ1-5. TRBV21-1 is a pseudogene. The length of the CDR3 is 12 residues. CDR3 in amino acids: CASSKLNQPQHF. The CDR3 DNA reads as TGTGCCAGCAGCAAATTAAATCAGCCCCAGCATTTT.

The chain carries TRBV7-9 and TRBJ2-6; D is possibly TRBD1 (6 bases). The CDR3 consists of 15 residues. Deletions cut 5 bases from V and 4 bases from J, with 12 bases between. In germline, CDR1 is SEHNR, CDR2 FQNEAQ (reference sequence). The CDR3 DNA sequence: TGTGCCAGCAGCCATACAGGGACCGGGGCCAACGTCCTGACTTTC. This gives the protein CASSHTGTGANVLTF. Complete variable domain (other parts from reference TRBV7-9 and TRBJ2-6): DTGVSQNPRHKITKRGQNVTFRCDPISEHNRLYWYRQTLGQGPEFLTYFQNEAQLEKSRLLSDRFSAERPKGSFSTLEIQRTEQGDSAMYLCASSHTGTGANVLTFGAGSRLTVL.

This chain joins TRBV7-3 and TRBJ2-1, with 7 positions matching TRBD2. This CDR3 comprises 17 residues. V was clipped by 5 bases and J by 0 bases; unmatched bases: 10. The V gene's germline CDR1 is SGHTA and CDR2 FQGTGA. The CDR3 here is CASSRGGGRSSYNEQFF. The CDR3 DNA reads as TGTGCCAGCAGCCGCGGGGGTGGGCGGAGCTCCTACAATGAGCAGTTCTTC. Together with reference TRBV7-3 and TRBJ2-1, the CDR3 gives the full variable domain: GAGVSQTPSNKVTEKGKYVELRCDPISGHTALYWYRQSLGQGPEFLIYFQGTGAADDSGLPNDRFFAVRPEGSVSTLKIQRTERGDSAVYLCASSRGGGRSSYNEQFFGPGTRLTVL.

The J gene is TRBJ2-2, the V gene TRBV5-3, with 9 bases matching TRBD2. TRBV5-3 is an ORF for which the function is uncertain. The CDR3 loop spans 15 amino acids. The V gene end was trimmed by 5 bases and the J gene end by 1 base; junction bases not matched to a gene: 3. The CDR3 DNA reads TGTGCCAGAAGGGGAGCGGGGGGGAACACCGGGGAGCTGTTTTTT. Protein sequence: CARRGAGGNTGELFF.

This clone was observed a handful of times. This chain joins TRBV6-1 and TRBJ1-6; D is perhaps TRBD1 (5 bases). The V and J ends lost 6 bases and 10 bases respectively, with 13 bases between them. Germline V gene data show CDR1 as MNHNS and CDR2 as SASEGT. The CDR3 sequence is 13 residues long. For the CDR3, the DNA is TGTGCCAGCAGCCCGGGGGGTCAATCACCCCTCCACTTT. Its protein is CASSPGGQSPLHF.

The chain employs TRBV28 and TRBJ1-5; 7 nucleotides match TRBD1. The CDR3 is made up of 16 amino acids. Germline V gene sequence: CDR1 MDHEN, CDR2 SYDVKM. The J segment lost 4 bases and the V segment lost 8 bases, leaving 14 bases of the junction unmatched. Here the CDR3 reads CASLAGGQGDNQPQHF. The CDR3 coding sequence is TGTGCCAGCTTGGCGGGTGGGCAGGGGGATAATCAGCCCCAGCATTTT.

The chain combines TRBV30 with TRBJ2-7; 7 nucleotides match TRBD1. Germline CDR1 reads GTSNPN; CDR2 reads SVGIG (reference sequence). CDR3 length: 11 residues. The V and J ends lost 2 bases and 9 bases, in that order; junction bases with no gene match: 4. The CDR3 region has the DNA TGTGCCTGGAGTCAAGGGGGCGGGCAGTACTTC. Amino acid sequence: CAWSQGGGQYF.

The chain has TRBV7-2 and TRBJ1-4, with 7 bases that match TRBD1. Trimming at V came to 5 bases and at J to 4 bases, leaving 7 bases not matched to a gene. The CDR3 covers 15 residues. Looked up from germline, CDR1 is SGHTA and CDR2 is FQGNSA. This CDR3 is CASSPLTGINEKLFF. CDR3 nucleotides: TGTGCCAGCAGCCCGCTGACAGGGATTAATGAAAAACTGTTTTTT.